Below, one T cell receptor beta chain is given with its context. No cognate antigen has been identified for it. The sample holds no much larger clone one base away, and base qualities are not on file. What this sample's time point label stands for: about 28 days (+/-7) after the second vaccine dose. AZD1222 recipients given second doses at about 4 weeks or at about 12 weeks were pooled, since spike-specific TCR depth and breadth were not found to differ between the two schedules. Samples from vaccinated people were obtained from the UK trials COV001 and COV002, which included a single-blind randomized controlled phase 2/3 trial of AZD1222 (ChAdOx1 nCoV-19) in healthy adults. For TCRbeta chain sequencing, PBMC samples were collected from trial participants at day 0 and at day 28 after the second dose. Taken from cysteine to phenylalanine, the CDR3 has 13 residues. Only the CDR3 region is kept as DNA, spanning 39 bases read in frame from base 1. According to the germline V gene (reference sequence), CDR1 reads MNHEY and CDR2 reads SMNVEV. The germline V and J ends show losses of 5 bases and 2 bases respectively, and no gene match explains 2 bases of the junction.

This entry belongs to a study of T cell responses to AZD1222 COVID-19 vaccine (dated by TCRdb to the early 2020s). Looking at the study overall: A total of 240 or so trial participants underwent TCR sequencing, of whom roughly 210 had received two doses of AZD1222 and about 25 had received two doses of the MenACWY control vaccine. Enrollment into the trials was organized by age into subgroups of 18-55, 56-69 and 70-plus years, and those subgroups contained roughly 140, 27 and 60 TCR-sequenced participants, respectively.

The CDR3 regions of human TCRbeta chains were analyzed by immunosequencing. In the original analysis: Repertoire TCRs were checked for matches against a reference library of SARS-CoV-2-specific TCRs that had been generated using the MIRA antigen-specificity platform. Breadth meant the fraction of unique TCRs that were SARS-CoV-2-associated, whereas depth meant the fraction of total T cells that were SARS-CoV-2-associated. Using the MIRA data, every spike-specific TCR was mapped to the spike region that the TCR reacted to and assigned to either a CD4 or a CD8 class. Log10-transformed breadth and depth values were compared by one-way ANOVA with Sidak's multiple comparisons tests. TCRdb retrieved this table from immuneACCESS and kept in-frame rearrangements only. Not all clones are present; in checked studies, unresolved V genes account for under half, and no reason is known for the remainder. The V and J calls and clone size come from that table; D and trimming were worked out from the DNA. This sample holds 250,000 to 300,000 clones; approximately 94% were observed only once. Roughly 0.5% of the sample belongs to the ten largest clones.

General study outcomes and caveats: Reportedly, close to half of the unique spike-specific TCRs recognized epitopes lying outside the regions that are mutated in the B.1.351 and B.1.1.7 variants. No day 14 peak-response samples were available, so repertoires were characterized only after the peak T cell response. Vaccine-associated CD4 TCRs spanned the whole spike protein, with dominant responses in regions 160-218 and 743-854. Only five to seven AZD1222 recipients were SARS-CoV-2 seropositive at baseline, limiting conclusions about previously exposed vaccinees. After two AZD1222 doses, both the breadth and the depth of spike-specific TCRs were significantly higher than at day 0 and than in MenACWY recipients. Participants were mostly white British and included more females than males, and it was suggested by the authors that clonal diversity may have been underestimated. In the small 56-69-year group, the increase in depth fell short of significance, most likely because of low power.

The chain is made from TRBV27 and TRBJ1-2; the junction holds 7 bases that match TRBD1. The sequence came from an adult who received the AZD1222 COVID-19 vaccine. The starting material was peripheral blood, obtained 28 days after the second AZD1222 dose. In nucleotide form, the sequence is TGTGCCAGCAGTCAGACAGGGAACTATGGCTACACCTTC. Its translation is CASSQTGNYGYTF.